Given below is one TCR beta chain in context. Its antigen is unidentified. The data are from a study of cytomegalovirus exposure and HLA in healthy donors. On the study more broadly: Clustering assigned about four fifths of the approximately 390 genotyped donors to the Caucasian-associated ancestry cluster. General observations from the study: One variant, a missense change in DCLRE1C, was linked in a later analysis to TCR beta V- and J-gene trimming. Productive status was seen about 87% or about 30% of the time for most TCR beta V segments in an earlier analysis. Across donors, sequencing depth was assumed by presence/absence analyses to be roughly uniform.

The PCR made use of 60 Vbeta and 13 Jbeta primers. Clones were read by immunoSEQ multiplex PCR, and TCRdb kept only the in-frame ones, dropping some. The sample gives 87,000 or so clones, 75% to 85% of which show up once; 4.5% to 5.5% is in the top ten. The CDR3 sequence is 13 residues long. Trimming stripped 0 bases from V and 6 bases from J, with 10 bases between. Germline CDR1 is SGHRS and CDR2 is YFSETQ. This chain uses TRBV5-1 with TRBJ2-7, with D possibly being TRBD2 (5 bases). The source of this sequence is a woman between 40 and 50 years old in good health and CMV-seronegative. The sequencing input was PBMCs. The DNA of the CDR3 is TGCGCCAGCAGCTTGGGGAGCGGCGCCGAGCAGTACTTC. This codes for CASSLGSGAEQYF.